Each of the 5 T cell receptor beta chains below was sequenced from the same sample in a study of blood T cell repertoires in COVID-19. Here immunoSEQ multiplex PCR was the method, and the copy in TCRdb shows in-frame clones only, minus some. Of fewer than 450,000 clones in the sample, about 88% are singletons; the top ten hold roughly 6.6%. What was sequenced was peripheral blood. The source of these receptors is a woman in her 70s with COVID-19, enrolled during active disease.

The chain links TRBV29-1 to TRBJ1-1, with D perhaps TRBD1 (6 bases). Per germline, CDR1 SQVTM and CDR2 ANQGSEA. V lost 3 bases and J 4 bases, leaving 12 bases between the germline ends. This CDR3 is 13 amino acids long. CDR3 protein: CSVDNGQITEAFF. CDR3 nucleotides: TGCAGCGTTGATAACGGACAGATCACTGAAGCTTTCTTT.

DNA for the CDR3: TGTGCCAGCAGTGAAAGGGGCCCCGGCTTTGGGTCACCCCTCCACTTT. Translated, it gives CASSERGPGFGSPLHF. The genes are TRBV2 and TRBJ1-6; a weak D match, TRBD1 (5 bases). Trimming shortened V by 2 bases and J by 10 bases, and 18 bases separated the two germline ends. The germline V gene has CDR1 SNHLY and CDR2 FYNNEI. The CDR3 loop spans 16 amino acids.

The chain couples TRBV12-5 to TRBJ1-1, with D possibly being TRBD1 (5 bases). Per germline, CDR1 LGHNT and CDR2 FRNRAP. The ends were cut back, 6 bases at V and 5 bases at J, with 22 bases in the middle. This CDR3 region has 16 residues. The CDR3 DNA sequence: TGTGCTAGTGGCTCGCCGAACAGGTTCCCTGGAACTGAAGCTTTCTTT. Translated: CASGSPNRFPGTEAFF.

The chain carries TRBV5-1 and TRBJ2-5, with TRBD1 identical over 7 bases. J was trimmed by 4 bases and V by 5 bases; bases with no gene match: 8. This CDR3 region has 14 residues. Germline assignment: CDR1 SGHRS and CDR2 YFSETQ. CDR3 sequence: CASSEQGNGETQYF. In nucleotides, the CDR3 is TGCGCCAGCAGTGAACAGGGGAACGGAGAGACCCAGTACTTC.

This chain uses TRBV18 with TRBJ2-1, with a possible D match to TRBD2 (5 bases). Germline CDR1 reads KGHSH; CDR2 reads LQKENI. The CDR3 sequence is 13 residues long. V was cut by 3 bases and J by 5 bases, with 8 bases left in between. CDR3 sequence: CASSPGMNNEQFF. In DNA form, the CDR3 reads TGTGCCAGCTCACCCGGGATGAACAATGAGCAGTTCTTC.